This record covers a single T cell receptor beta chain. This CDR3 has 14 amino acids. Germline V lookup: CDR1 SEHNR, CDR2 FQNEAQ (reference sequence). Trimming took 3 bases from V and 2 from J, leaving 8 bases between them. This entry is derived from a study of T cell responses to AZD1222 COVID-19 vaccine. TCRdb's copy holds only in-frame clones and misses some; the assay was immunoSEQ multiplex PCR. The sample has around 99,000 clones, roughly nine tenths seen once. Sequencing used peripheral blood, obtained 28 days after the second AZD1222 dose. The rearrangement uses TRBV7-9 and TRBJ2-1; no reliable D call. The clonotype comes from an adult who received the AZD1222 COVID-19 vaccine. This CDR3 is CASSLDPAYNEQFF. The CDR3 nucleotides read TGTGCCAGCAGCTTGGACCCGGCCTACAATGAGCAGTTCTTC. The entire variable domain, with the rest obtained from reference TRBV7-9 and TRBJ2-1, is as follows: DTGVSQNPRHKITKRGQNVTFRCDPISEHNRLYWYRQTLGQGPEFLTYFQNEAQLEKSRLLSDRFSAERPKGSFSTLEIQRTEQGDSAMYLCASSLDPAYNEQFFGPGTRLTVL.